The 28 T cell receptor beta chains below were found in one sample sequenced in a study of shared clonotypes between healthy human individuals. TCRdb's copy holds only in-frame clones and misses some; the assay was immunoSEQ multiplex PCR. The table includes 1.5 million to 2.5 million clones, roughly 95% detected once. CD45RO negativity and positive selection for CCR7 defined naive CD8 cells, a population that excluded terminally differentiated effector memory CD45RA+ cells. What was sequenced was naive CD8+ T cells sorted from blood. Receptors were obtained from a man younger than 35 in good health.

J is TRBJ2-7 and V is TRBV13; 9 bases are a match to TRBD1. J gave up 7 bases and V 7 bases, and 11 bases lay outside the gene matches. The V gene's germline CDR1 is PRHDT and CDR2 FYEKMQ (reference sequence). The CDR3 extends over 14 amino acids. The CDR3 DNA reads as TGTGCCAGCAAACTCCGGGACAGGGACGAGGAGCAGTACTTC. Its translation: CASKLRDRDEEQYF.

The genes are TRBV7-8 and TRBJ2-1, with 8 bases identical to TRBD2. CDR3 length: 18 amino acids. In germline, CDR1 is SGHVS, CDR2 FQNEAQ. With 5 bases clipped from V and 8 bases from J, the junction kept 20 bases outside the gene matches. The CDR3 region is CASSPLSRSGSELDEQFF. CDR3 in DNA: TGTGCCAGCAGCCCCCTGTCCCGCAGCGGGAGTGAATTGGATGAGCAGTTCTTC.

The genes are TRBV14 and TRBJ1-1, with 10 bases identical to TRBD1. Trimming took 4 bases from V and 4 from J; bases not matched to a gene: 6. This CDR3 region has 15 residues. Germline lookup yields CDR1 SGHDN and CDR2 FVKESK. The CDR3 nucleotides read TGTGCCAGCAGCCGACCGACAGGGGGCCGCACTGAAGCTTTCTTT. Translating it yields CASSRPTGGRTEAFF.

DNA for the CDR3: TGTGCCAGCAACTTTGTGAGGGAGGGCCTGAGAGGTGGCTACACCTTC. Residues: CASNFVREGLRGGYTF. The V gene is TRBV5-6, the J gene TRBJ1-2; D is uncertain. The germline V gene has CDR1 SGHDT and CDR2 YYEEEE. Trimming took 6 bases from V and 7 from J, leaving 25 bases between them. CDR3 length: 16 residues.

The chain uses TRBV30 and TRBJ1-3; perhaps TRBD1 as D (5 bases). Per the germline V gene, CDR1 is GTSNPN and CDR2 is SVGIG (reference sequence). The CDR3 has 16 amino acids. V was trimmed by 1 base and J by 0 bases, leaving 13 bases between them. CDR3 in amino acids: CAWSDIQESSGNTIYF. The CDR3 DNA is TGTGCCTGGAGTGACATACAGGAGAGCTCTGGAAACACCATATATTTT.

This clone was seen just once. The chain recombines TRBV19 with TRBJ2-5; no reliable D call. Germline CDR1 and CDR2: LNHDA and SQIVND (reference sequence). The CDR3 covers 17 residues. Deletions cut 6 bases from V and 2 bases from J, with 22 bases between. The DNA of the CDR3 is TGTGCCAGTAGCGAAGGTCAAGGTTGGTGGGATCAAGAGACCCAGTACTTC. Protein sequence: CASSEGQGWWDQETQYF.

The chain employs TRBV27 and TRBJ2-7; 8 nucleotides line up with TRBD1. V lost 6 bases, J lost 5 bases, and 12 bases stayed unmatched. This CDR3 contains 15 residues. Germline V gene data show CDR1 as MNHEY and CDR2 as SMNVEV (reference sequence). CDR3 DNA: TGTGCCAGCAGGACAATCGGCAGGGGGCCCCACGAGCAGTACTTC. Translating it yields CASRTIGRGPHEQYF.

The chain joins TRBV5-1 to TRBJ2-4, with TRBD2 matching 11 bases. Per the germline V gene, CDR1 is SGHRS and CDR2 is YFSETQ. The CDR3 sequence is 19 residues long. J lost 8 bases, V lost 2 bases, and 18 bases had no gene match. The DNA for the CDR3 is TGCGCCAGCAGCTTCCGACAGCAAGTAGCGGGAGGGCCAGTCGACATTCAGTACTTC. As protein: CASSFRQQVAGGPVDIQYF.

The rearrangement uses TRBV7-9 and TRBJ2-7, with D hard to call. Trimming shortened V by 4 bases and J by 0 bases, and 7 bases separated the two germline ends. CDR3 length: 13 amino acids. Germline assignment: CDR1 SEHNR and CDR2 FQNEAQ (reference sequence). Here the CDR3 DNA reads TGTGCCAGCAGCTCCCCACACTCCTACGAGCAGTACTTC. Amino acids: CASSSPHSYEQYF.

The V and J genes are TRBV19 and TRBJ2-7, with 7 bases matching TRBD1. V dropped 5 bases and J dropped 3; count of bases not matched to a gene: 7. Germline CDR1 is LNHDA and CDR2 is SQIVND (reference sequence). There are 14 residues in the CDR3. The CDR3 DNA reads as TGTGCCAGTAGTCCCAGGGACAGATTCTACGAGCAGTACTTC. This encodes CASSPRDRFYEQYF.

In DNA, the CDR3 is TGTGCCAGCAGCTTAGGGCCCGAGGGGGGCTCCCCAGATACGCAGTATTTT. Translated: CASSLGPEGGSPDTQYF. This chain uses TRBV11-2 with TRBJ2-3; D is perhaps TRBD1 or TRBD2 (6 bases each). This CDR3 contains 17 residues. Germline CDR1 and CDR2: SGHAT and FQNNGV. Trimming shortened V by 1 base and J by 4 bases, and 18 bases separated the two germline ends.

The chain combines TRBV6-6 with TRBJ2-7; 7 positions match TRBD2. V lost 0 bases to trimming and J lost 5 bases; unmatched junction nucleotides: 10. The germline V gene encodes CDR1 MNHNY and CDR2 SVGAGI (reference sequence). The CDR3 contains 16 residues. In DNA form, the CDR3 reads TGTGCCAGCAGTTACTCGAACCGGGAGGTCTGGGACGAGCAGTACTTC. Translating it yields CASSYSNREVWDEQYF.

With respect to this clone: Other DNA sequences within the sample encode an identical CDR3. The rearrangement joins TRBV20-1 to TRBJ2-1; D might be TRBD1 (5 bases). Germline CDR1 DFQATT, CDR2 SNEGSKA (reference sequence). V was clipped by 1 base and J by 7 bases, with 5 bases between them. This CDR3 spans 11 amino acids. The CDR3 region is CSARAGNEQFF. CDR3 coding DNA: TGCAGTGCTAGAGCAGGGAATGAGCAGTTCTTC.

The V and J genes are TRBV29-1 and TRBJ2-7; 10 bases line up with TRBD2. The CDR3 runs 16 residues. Germline V gives CDR1 SQVTM, CDR2 ANQGSEA. With V trimmed by 6 bases and J by 2 bases, 13 bases remained unmatched. The CDR3 here is CSVKDSGGLTPYEQYF. CDR3 DNA sequence: TGCAGCGTAAAAGATAGCGGGGGGCTGACTCCCTACGAGCAGTACTTC.

Here the CDR3 DNA reads TGTGCCAGCAGCTCAGGACTAGCGGGGACTAACCAAGAGACCCAGTACTTC. This sequence encodes CASSSGLAGTNQETQYF. The chain uses TRBV7-8 and TRBJ2-5; TRBD2 aligns across 12 bases. Germline CDR1 and CDR2: SGHVS and FQNEAQ. This CDR3 comprises 17 residues. V was clipped by 4 bases and J by 0 bases; unmatched bases: 6.

In regard to this clone: This CDR3 is also generated by other DNA sequences in the sample. J is TRBJ2-2 and V is TRBV28, with D possibly being TRBD1 (5 bases). CDR1 and CDR2 from the germline V gene are MDHEN and SYDVKM. CDR3 size: 12 residues. V dropped 5 bases and J dropped 5 bases, with 6 bases sitting between them. The CDR3 here is CASSPGTGELFF. The CDR3 bases are TGTGCCAGCAGTCCAGGGACCGGGGAGCTGTTTTTT. The full variable domain, with the rest looked up from reference TRBV28 and TRBJ2-2, is DVKVTQSSRYLVKRTGEKVFLECVQDMDHENMFWYRQDPGLGLRLIYFSYDVKMKEKGDIPEGYSVSREKKERFSLILESASTNQTSMYLCASSPGTGELFFGEGSRLTVL.

About this clone: The sample has other DNA sequences that encode this CDR3 too. V gene TRBV6-5 combines with J gene TRBJ2-7; D is ambiguous. The V gene's germline CDR1 is MNHEY and CDR2 SVGAGI. The CDR3 runs 13 residues. V was cut by 2 bases and J by 0 bases, with 5 bases left in between. The CDR3: CASSYGGSYEQYF. The CDR3 DNA sequence: TGTGCCAGCAGTTACGGCGGCTCCTACGAGCAGTACTTC.

This chain uses TRBV10-3 with TRBJ2-7, with 11 bases aligning to TRBD2. V was clipped by 2 bases and J by 3 bases; unmatched bases: 3. Germline lookup yields CDR1 ENHRY and CDR2 SYGVKD. This CDR3 spans 15 amino acids. The CDR3 is CAISEPGLADYEQYF. The CDR3 coding sequence is TGTGCCATCAGTGAGCCGGGACTAGCGGACTACGAGCAGTACTTC.

The chain employs TRBV6-5 and TRBJ2-1; D might be TRBD1 (7 bases). V was shortened by 11 bases and J by 7 bases, with 18 bases between the two germline ends. The V gene's germline CDR1 is MNHEY and CDR2 SVGAGI. The CDR3 length is 13 residues. This CDR3 is CAGAGHRGNEQFF. DNA of the CDR3: TGTGCCGGGGCGGGGCACAGGGGTAATGAGCAGTTCTTC.

This chain connects TRBV19 to TRBJ2-7; 9 bases match TRBD1. V trimming: 3 bases; J trimming: 2 bases; junction bases outside the gene matches: 11. The CDR3 length is 17 residues. The germline V gene has CDR1 LNHDA and CDR2 SQIVND (reference sequence). CDR3 loop: CASSMLHPGQGTYEQYF. CDR3 DNA: TGTGCCAGTAGTATGCTACATCCGGGACAGGGCACCTACGAGCAGTACTTC.

The chain uses TRBV9 and TRBJ1-4; 8 bases are shared with TRBD1. Trimming cost V 3 bases and J 7 bases; bases outside gene matches: 2. The CDR3 covers 13 residues. Per germline, CDR1 SGDLS and CDR2 YYNGEE. CDR3 nucleotides: TGTGCCAGCAGCGCGGGGACAGGTGAAAAACTGTTTTTT. Protein: CASSAGTGEKLFF.

With respect to this clone: Relative to the germline gene, one junction end is altered; a read error may explain this. This chain connects TRBV7-7 to TRBJ2-3; D ambiguous. The germline gives CDR1 SSHAT, CDR2 FNYEAQ (reference sequence). CDR3 length: 17 amino acids. CDR3 residues: CASSPPFNASSTDTQYF. CDR3 DNA sequence: TGTGCTAGCAGCCCGCCTTTCAATGCCTCTAGCACAGATACGCAGTATTTT.

The chain employs TRBV6-1 and TRBJ2-7; tentative D call: TRBD1 (5 bases). Germline-derived CDR1 and CDR2 are MNHNS and SASEGT. Trimming shortened V by 3 bases and J by 3 bases, and 21 bases separated the two germline ends. The CDR3 runs 17 residues. In DNA, the CDR3 is TGTGCCAGCAGTGATTCGACAGCTCCCGGACCGGACTACGAGCAGTACTTC. Translation: CASSDSTAPGPDYEQYF.

The J gene is TRBJ1-5, the V gene TRBV28, with 12 bases fitting TRBD1. The ends lost 6 bases at V and 2 bases at J; junction bases unmatched: 11. Per the germline V gene, CDR1 is MDHEN and CDR2 is SYDVKM. The CDR3 runs to 18 residues. CDR3 nucleotides: TGTGCCAGCAGCGAGGGGACAGGGGGCTTAAAAGGCAATCAGCCCCAGCATTTT. Translating gives CASSEGTGGLKGNQPQHF.

Details on this clone: The sample contains more than one DNA sequence encoding this CDR3. This chain connects TRBV6-5 to TRBJ2-1; D not resolved. Trimming removed 3 bases at V and 1 base at J, with 7 bases between. CDR3 length: 14 residues. Per germline, CDR1 MNHEY and CDR2 SVGAGI. The CDR3 DNA reads TGTGCCAGCAGTTATCGCGAGTCCTACAATGAGCAGTTCTTC. Translating gives CASSYRESYNEQFF.

On this clone: Other DNA sequences within the sample encode an identical CDR3. This chain joins TRBV27 and TRBJ2-7; tentative D call: TRBD2 (6 bases). CDR1 and CDR2 (germline): MNHEY, SMNVEV (reference sequence). CDR3 size: 13 residues. The ends were cut back, 5 bases at V and 2 bases at J, with 10 bases in the middle. The CDR3 DNA is TGTGCCAGCAGTCCCGGGGGTCCCTACGAGCAGTACTTC. Protein sequence: CASSPGGPYEQYF.

This rearrangement joins TRBV28 to TRBJ1-4, with a possible D match to TRBD1 (6 bases). The CDR3 contains 16 residues. Trimming took off 7 bases at V and 3 bases at J, with 18 bases between the two ends. Germline V CDR1 and CDR2: MDHEN, SYDVKM. CDR3 region: CASNGLEGGANEKLFF. Written as DNA, the CDR3 is TGTGCCAGCAATGGCCTCGAGGGGGGGGCTAATGAAAAACTGTTTTTT.

The rearrangement uses TRBV10-3 and TRBJ1-1; TRBD1 might be the D (5 bases). CDR3 length equals 12 residues. Germline V gene sequence: CDR1 ENHRY, CDR2 SYGVKD. Between the trimmed V and J ends, which lost 4 bases and 4 bases, there was a span of 7 bases. The CDR3 region is CAISVRGTEAFF. CDR3 nucleotide sequence: TGTGCCATCAGTGTTAGGGGCACTGAAGCTTTCTTT.